A single TCR beta chain is shown here with its context. Its target is not known. The data were obtained in a study of blood T cells in healthy people across ages. Findings and limits, study-wide: Shifts in expanded clonotypes may have been confounded by donor CMV status, which was unknown.

Those donating, healthy Caucasian individuals from Russia, were aged roughly 6 to 90. The CDR3 consists of 14 residues. Germline V gene lookup returns CDR1 LGHNA and CDR2 YNFKEQ. V lost 4 bases and J 8 bases, leaving 15 bases between the germline ends. Next came a second PCR, run for about 6 to 12 cycles, which used a sample-barcoded 5' primer along with a J-beta primer mix. Each cDNA was tagged by a template-switch adaptor containing 12 random nucleotides. Each CDR3 protein is one row after TCRdb ran MiXCR on the 5' RACE reads. The sample shows roughly 680,000 distinct CDR3 sequences, under 65% of them seen only once.

The specimen sequenced was blood. This chain links TRBV4-2 with TRBJ2-1; D remains ambiguous. The receptor's source is a woman at least 80 years old in good health. The CDR3 nucleotides are TGTGCCAGCAGCCCAAGCAGGATTACCCATGAGCAGTTCTTC. This encodes CASSPSRITHEQFF.